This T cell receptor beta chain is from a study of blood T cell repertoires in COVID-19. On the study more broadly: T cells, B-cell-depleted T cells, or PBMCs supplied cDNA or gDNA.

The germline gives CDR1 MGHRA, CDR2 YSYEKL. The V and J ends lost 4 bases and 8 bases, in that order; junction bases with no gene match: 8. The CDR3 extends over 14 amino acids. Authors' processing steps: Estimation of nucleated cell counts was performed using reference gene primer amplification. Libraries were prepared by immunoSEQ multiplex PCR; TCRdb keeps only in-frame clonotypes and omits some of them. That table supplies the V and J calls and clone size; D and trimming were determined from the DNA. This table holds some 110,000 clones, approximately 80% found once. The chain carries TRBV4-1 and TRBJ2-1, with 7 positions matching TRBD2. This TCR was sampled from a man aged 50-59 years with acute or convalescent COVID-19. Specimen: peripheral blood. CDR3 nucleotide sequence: TGCGCCAGCAGCCCCCTCGGACTAGTCGATGAGCAGTTCTTC. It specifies CASSPLGLVDEQFF.